This T cell receptor (beta chain) is drawn from a study of regulatory dendritic cells for organ transplantation. Across the study: Regulatory dendritic cells came from monocytes given vitamin D3 and IL-10.

Study-wide results and caveats: Mature dendritic cells appeared to drive more memory CD8+ clonal expansion than regulatory ones. Considerable individual heterogeneity was seen in alloreactive memory CD8+ T cells.

Trimming shortened V by 0 bases and J by 3 bases, and 18 bases separated the two germline ends. Looked up from germline, CDR1 is LNHNV and CDR2 is YYDKDF (reference sequence). CDR3 length: 17 amino acids. CFSE-labeled sorted T cells met regulatory or mature dendritic cells for under 6 days. CD4+ or CD8+ T cells were sorted as naive CD45RA+ or memory CD45RO+. Sequencing was performed with immunoSEQ multiplex PCR; in TCRdb, only in-frame clones are kept and a portion is missing. This sample has more than 15,000 clones, with less than 80% found just once. With regard to this clone: The antigen is not known.

The sample comprised memory CD4+ T cells from blood cultured with regulatory dendritic cells. Specified subset: CD45RO+ memory T cells. This TCR was sampled from a human donor in good health. The rearrangement joins TRBV15 to TRBJ2-7; D is possibly TRBD1 (6 bases). The CDR3 loop reads CATSRDAGQGQFYEQYF. CDR3 in DNA: TGTGCCACCAGCAGAGATGCGGGTCAGGGACAATTCTACGAGCAGTACTTC. Full variable domain (rest looked up from reference TRBV15 and TRBJ2-7): DAMVIQNPRYQVTQFGKPVTLSCSQTLNHNVMYWYQQKSSQAPKLLFHYYDKDFNNEADTPDNFQSRRPNTSFCFLDIRSPGLGDTAMYLCATSRDAGQGQFYEQYFGPGTRLTVT.